This T cell receptor beta chain was captured in a study of response to subunit inactivated influenza vaccine. TCRdb recomputed calls from the RT-PCR reads with MiXCR, one row per CDR3 protein. The table includes 150,000 to 200,000 distinct CDR3 sequences, roughly 12% detected once. Study results and caveats: Each seasonal flu vaccination may recruit only limited new T cells, authors suggested.

The germline gives CDR1 SNHLY, CDR2 FYNNEI. This CDR3 has 12 residues. As concerns this clonotype: Its antigen is unidentified. Compared with germline, one end of the junction differs, possibly owing to a read error.

The same data also went into a second study, on T cells expressing NK-cell markers. That paper states: 5'RACE template switching built TCR beta cDNA with unique molecular identifiers. Underlying the TCR beta repertoires were sorted CD3+CD56+NKG2C+, CD3+CD56+NKG2C- and CD3+CD56-NKG2C+ T cells. HCMV serostatus: most of the eight sequenced donors positive, one negative. Leadership of the CD3+CD56-NKG2C+ fraction also belonged to these clonotypes in a handful of donors.

The specimen was CD8+ T cells sorted from PBMCs, collected roughly 13 days after vaccination. This chain links TRBV2 with TRBJ1-2, with a tentative D call TRBD1 (5 bases). This receptor was taken from a man over 45 who received an inactivated influenza vaccine. The CDR3 DNA sequence: TGTGCCACCAGTGGGACTGACTATGGCTACACCTTC. It is translated as CATSGTDYGYTF.